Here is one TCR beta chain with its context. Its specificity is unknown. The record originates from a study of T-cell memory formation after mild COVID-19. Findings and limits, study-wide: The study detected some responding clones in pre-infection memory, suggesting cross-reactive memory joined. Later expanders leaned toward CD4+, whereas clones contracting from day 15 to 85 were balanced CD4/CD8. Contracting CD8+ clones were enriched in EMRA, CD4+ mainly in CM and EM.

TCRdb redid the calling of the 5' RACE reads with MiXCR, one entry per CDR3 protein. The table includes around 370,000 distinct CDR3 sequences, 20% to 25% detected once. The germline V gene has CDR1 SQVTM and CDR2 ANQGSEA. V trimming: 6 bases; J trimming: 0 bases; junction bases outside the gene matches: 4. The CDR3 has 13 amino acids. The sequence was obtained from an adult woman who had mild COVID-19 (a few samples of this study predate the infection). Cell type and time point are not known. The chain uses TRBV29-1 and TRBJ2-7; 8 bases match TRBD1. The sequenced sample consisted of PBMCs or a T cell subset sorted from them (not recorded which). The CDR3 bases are TGCAGCGTGACAGGGGCCCTCTCCTACGAGCAGTACTTC. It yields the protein CSVTGALSYEQYF.